Described below is a single T cell receptor beta chain sequence and its context. Profiling relied on immunoSEQ multiplex PCR, and the TCRdb table lists in-frame clones only, not all of them. The sample contains about 77,000 clones, about nine tenths of which appear only once. The data derive from a study of OX40 agonist ivuxolimab in advanced cancers. Study summary: Ivuxolimab, which is an agonistic anti-OX40 (CD134) antibody, was administered to the patients.

The length of the CDR3 is 12 residues. V gave up 0 bases and J gave up 15 bases, with 13 bases separating them. CDR1 is SGHNT, CDR2 YYREEE, per germline (reference sequence). The specimen comprised CD4+ or CD8+ T cells sorted from blood, sampled in a trial of the OX40 agonist ivuxolimab. This TCR came from an adult with an advanced solid tumor such as melanoma, head and neck, liver or kidney cancer. The chain couples TRBV5-4 to TRBJ2-1; D may match TRBD1 or TRBD2 (5 bases each). The CDR3 loop reads CASSLEWGFRFF. The CDR3 coding sequence is TGTGCCAGCAGCTTGGAATGGGGGTTTAGGTTCTTC.